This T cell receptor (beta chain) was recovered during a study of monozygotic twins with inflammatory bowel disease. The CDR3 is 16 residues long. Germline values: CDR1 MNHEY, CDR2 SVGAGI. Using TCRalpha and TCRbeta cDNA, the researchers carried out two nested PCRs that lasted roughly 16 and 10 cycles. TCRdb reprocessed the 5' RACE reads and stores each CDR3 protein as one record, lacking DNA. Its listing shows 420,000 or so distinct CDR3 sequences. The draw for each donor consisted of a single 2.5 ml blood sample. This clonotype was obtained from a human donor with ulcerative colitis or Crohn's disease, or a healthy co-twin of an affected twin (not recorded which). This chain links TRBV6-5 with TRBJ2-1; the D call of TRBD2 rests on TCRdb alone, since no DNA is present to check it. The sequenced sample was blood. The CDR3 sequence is CASSYSLAGVYNEQFF.